This TCR beta chain was recovered during a study of blood T cell repertoires in COVID-19. Authors' methods: Counts of nucleated cells, estimated from reference gene primer amplification, were obtained. Assay: immunoSEQ multiplex PCR; the TCRdb copy retains only in-frame clones and omits some. From that table come the V and J calls and clone size; the DNA was used to work out D and trimming. The repertoire has 45,000 to 70,000 clones, roughly four fifths of them found once; the top ten carry roughly 8.7%. V was pared by 4 bases and J by 7 bases, with 19 bases of the junction left unmatched. From germline, CDR1 is MGHRA and CDR2 YSYEKL. The CDR3 sequence is 18 residues long.

What was sequenced was peripheral blood. The clonotype was recovered from a woman of 80 years or more with acute or convalescent COVID-19. The chain carries TRBV4-1 and TRBJ2-7, with TRBD2 identical over 10 bases. The CDR3 DNA reads TGCGCCAGCAGCCCTCCTCCGGACTTACTAGCGGGACTAGGTGAGCAGTACTTC. Encoded protein: CASSPPPDLLAGLGEQYF.